This TCR beta chain was profiled in a study of technical replicates of blood from a few donors. Sequenced by immunoSEQ multiplex PCR; TCRdb stores in-frame clones only, minus some. The table lists some 87,000 clones, 95% to 98% of them singletons. The V gene end was trimmed by 3 bases and the J gene end by 12 bases; junction bases not matched to a gene: 9. The CDR3 is 15 amino acids. CDR1 SGHRS and CDR2 YFSETQ come from the germline V gene. The sample consisted of T cells isolated from PBMCs. The source of this sequence is a human donor in good health. This chain uses TRBV5-1 with TRBJ2-1, with 13 bases aligning to TRBD2. The CDR3 sequence: CASSSTSGRPYGQFF. CDR3 DNA: TGCGCCAGCAGCTCGACTAGCGGGAGGCCTTATGGGCAGTTCTTC.